This T cell receptor beta chain was obtained from a study of CXCR3-negative and CXCR3-positive naive CD8 T cells. Overall study context: Overall TRB read output was about 140 million, and each library contained about 1.5 +/- 0.3 million reads. Regarding the study as a whole: CD5 surface expression was similar among naive subsets, and TCR strength was estimated by inference from TRB CDR3 properties. Memory cells differed in TRBV-TRBJ usage, but naive CXCR3-negative and CXCR3-positive cells had similar usage.

UMI labels and 5' RACE were used to prepare the TRB cDNA libraries. From its re-call of the 5' RACE reads, TCRdb lists each CDR3 protein once, without DNA. The sample has approximately 24,000 distinct CDR3 sequences. By frequency, this clonotype registers medium-sized. Its antigen is undetermined. Naive CD8+ T cells had a CD45RO-CCR7+CD27+CD95- phenotype. The CDR3 has 13 amino acids. Germline V lookup: CDR1 SGHVS, CDR2 FQNEAQ. The material sequenced was naive CXCR3- CD8+ T cells from blood. Regarding subset: CD45RO-CCR7+CD27+CD95- naive CD8+ T cells lacking CXCR3 (TNR3-). The sequence was collected from a human donor in good health. Some clones in this sample may be carry-over from other donors' samples. The chain employs TRBV7-8 and TRBJ1-1. CDR3 loop: CASSLEWGFEAFF.